This section outlines one T cell receptor beta chain sequence together with its context. No antigen is known for it. This sample is drawn from a study of CD8 T cells in ankylosing spondylitis. Study findings and constraints: For ankylosing spondylitis blood, a TCR beta motif of seven to nine highly homologous variants appeared characteristic. The authors found the disease-linked clones to be CD8+ and relatively rare in peripheral blood.

TCRdb called the 5' RACE reads again in MiXCR, with one record for every CDR3 protein. This sample has roughly 470,000 distinct CDR3 sequences, with more than 25% found just once. Germline CDR1 KGHSH, CDR2 LQKENI. Between the trimmed V and J ends, which lost 4 bases and 6 bases, there was a span of 12 bases. The CDR3 loop spans 13 amino acids. Sequencing input: blood, either unsorted or a sorted T cell fraction (not recorded which). This TCR was sampled from a male donor with ankylosing spondylitis. V is TRBV18 and J is TRBJ1-2; possible D gene TRBD1, 6 bases. CDR3 nucleotides: TGTGCCAGCTCACTCCGGGACATCGATGGCTACACCTTC. It encodes CASSLRDIDGYTF.